A selection of T cell receptor beta chains follows, all from one sample in a study of shared clonotypes between healthy human individuals. Only in-frame clones appear in the TCRdb table, and some are missing; sequencing was by immunoSEQ multiplex PCR. Altogether 550,000 to 800,000 clones are present, roughly 87% being singletons, with the ten largest covering about a third. Material: memory CD8+ T cells from PBMCs. The receptor set was obtained from a man between 18 and 29 years old in good health. Some clones in this sample may be carry-over from other donors' samples. The CDR3 runs from the conserved cysteine through the conserved F or W. The D gene is left open where the match is weak. The size of a clone is reported for some rows only, either as once, few or many, or as a class for expanded clones.

clone_size j_call d_call v_call cdr3_aa cdr3_nt
NA TRBJ2-1 NA TRBV7-9 CASSLGSVEQFF TGTGCCAGCAGCTTAGGATCCGTTGAGCAGTTCTTC
NA TRBJ2-3 TRBD2 TRBV7-9 CASSTLAASTDTQYF TGTGCCAGCAGCACCCTAGCGGCCAGCACAGATACGCAGTATTTT
NA TRBJ2-7 NA TRBV19 CASSIGGSYEQYF TGTGCCAGTAGTATAGGGGGCAGCTACGAGCAGTACTTC
NA TRBJ2-3 TRBD1 TRBV7-9 CASSSPRGQLHYTDTQYF TGTGCCAGCAGCTCCCCCCGGGGACAGCTTCATTACACAGATACGCAGTATTTT
NA TRBJ2-2 NA TRBV12-5 CASGPVDRGRVLFF TGTGCTAGTGGTCCTGTTGACCGTGGGAGAGTGCTGTTTTTT
once TRBJ2-5 NA TRBV27 CASSFERGRAETQYF TGTGCCAGCAGTTTCGAACGGGGGCGAGCAGAGACCCAGTACTTC
few TRBJ2-7 TRBD2 TRBV9 CASSVGLAGYEQYF TGTGCCAGCAGCGTAGGACTAGCGGGCTACGAGCAGTACTTC
NA TRBJ2-6 TRBD2 TRBV7-9 CASSLALAGVSGANVLTF TGTGCCAGCAGCTTGGCACTAGCGGGAGTATCTGGGGCCAACGTCCTGACTTTC
NA TRBJ2-2 TRBD1 TRBV11-3 CASSSRHGTATNTGELFF TGTGCCAGCAGCTCCCGGCATGGGACAGCTACGAACACCGGGGAGCTGTTTTTT
NA TRBJ2-5 TRBD2 TRBV11-2 CASSSRLRGQETQYF TGTGCCAGCAGCTCACGCTTGCGGGGGCAAGAGACCCAGTACTTC
NA TRBJ1-2 NA TRBV5-1 CASSLTGPGEGSNYGYTF TGCGCCAGCAGCTTGACGGGGCCAGGGGAAGGTTCTAACTATGGCTACACCTTC
few TRBJ1-3 TRBD1 TRBV19 CASSIDLEGQIKYF TGTGCCAGTAGTATAGACCTCGAGGGACAGATAAAATATTTT
NA TRBJ2-7 TRBD1 TRBV5-1 CASSLGETGSEAYEQYF TGCGCCAGCAGCTTGGGGGAGACAGGGTCGGAGGCCTACGAGCAGTACTTC
NA TRBJ2-1 TRBD1 TRBV7-2 CASSLAGEGADNEQFF TGTGCCAGCAGCTTAGCGGGCGAGGGGGCTGACAATGAGCAGTTCTTC
NA TRBJ1-1 NA TRBV6-1 CASSRENTEAFF TGTGCCAGCAGCAGGGAGAACACTGAAGCTTTCTTT
NA TRBJ2-1 TRBD1 TRBV4-3 CASSQEGRQGAYNEQFF TGCGCCAGCAGCCAAGAAGGGAGACAGGGGGCCTACAATGAGCAGTTCTTC
NA TRBJ2-1 NA TRBV11-3 CASSPLTGLGNEQFF TGTGCCAGCAGCCCCCTTACGGGGCTCGGGAATGAGCAGTTCTTC
NA TRBJ1-4 TRBD1 TRBV30 CAWSTGGGRYEEKLFF TGTGCCTGGAGTACAGGGGGCGGACGATACGAAGAAAAACTGTTTTTT
NA TRBJ2-5 TRBD1 TRBV2 CASSRTGGWETQYF TGTGCCAGCAGCCGGACAGGGGGCTGGGAGACCCAGTACTTC
NA TRBJ2-1 TRBD2 TRBV5-4 CASSLVRETYNEQFF TGTGCCAGCAGCTTGGTGCGGGAGACTTACAATGAGCAGTTCTTC
NA TRBJ2-2 TRBD2 TRBV6-4 CASSPRTSGRAAELFF TGTGCCAGCAGTCCGCGGACTAGCGGGAGGGCGGCGGAGCTGTTTTTT
NA TRBJ2-5 NA TRBV4-2 CASSQEPGPGETQYF TGTGCCAGCAGCCAAGAGCCTGGCCCTGGGGAGACCCAGTACTTC
few TRBJ2-7 NA TRBV13 CASSPSGGAYEQYF TGTGCCAGCAGCCCCTCCGGGGGCGCGTACGAGCAGTACTTC
NA TRBJ2-3 TRBD2 TRBV9 CASSTGLAGYRDTQYF TGTGCCAGCAGCACGGGACTAGCGGGATATCGGGATACGCAGTATTTT
NA TRBJ1-2 NA TRBV28 CASSSQDRYGYTF TGTGCCAGCAGTTCCCAGGACCGTTATGGCTACACCTTC
NA TRBJ2-1 TRBD1 TRBV27 CASSLVQGAVEQFF TGTGCCAGCAGTTTAGTACAGGGGGCGGTTGAGCAGTTCTTC
NA TRBJ2-3 TRBD2 TRBV7-8 CASSFWTSTGTDTQYF TGTGCCAGCAGCTTCTGGACTAGCACGGGCACAGATACGCAGTATTTT
NA TRBJ1-5 NA TRBV4-1 CASSQVWTAERGQPQHF TGCGCCAGCAGCCAAGTCTGGACAGCCGAACGGGGTCAGCCCCAGCATTTT
once TRBJ1-2 NA TRBV5-5 CASSLEPGGPYGYTF TGTGCCAGCAGCTTGGAACCCGGGGGGCCCTATGGCTACACCTTC
NA TRBJ1-5 NA TRBV19 CASSTLHRAVQPQHF TGTGCCAGTAGTACCCTCCACAGGGCAGTCCAGCCCCAGCATTTT
few TRBJ2-1 TRBD2 TRBV6-4 CASSDSAGAGGEQFF TGTGCCAGCAGTGACTCAGCGGGAGCAGGCGGTGAGCAGTTCTTC
NA TRBJ1-2 NA TRBV14 CASSPNLGNGYTF TGTGCCAGCAGCCCGAATTTAGGGAATGGCTACACCTTC